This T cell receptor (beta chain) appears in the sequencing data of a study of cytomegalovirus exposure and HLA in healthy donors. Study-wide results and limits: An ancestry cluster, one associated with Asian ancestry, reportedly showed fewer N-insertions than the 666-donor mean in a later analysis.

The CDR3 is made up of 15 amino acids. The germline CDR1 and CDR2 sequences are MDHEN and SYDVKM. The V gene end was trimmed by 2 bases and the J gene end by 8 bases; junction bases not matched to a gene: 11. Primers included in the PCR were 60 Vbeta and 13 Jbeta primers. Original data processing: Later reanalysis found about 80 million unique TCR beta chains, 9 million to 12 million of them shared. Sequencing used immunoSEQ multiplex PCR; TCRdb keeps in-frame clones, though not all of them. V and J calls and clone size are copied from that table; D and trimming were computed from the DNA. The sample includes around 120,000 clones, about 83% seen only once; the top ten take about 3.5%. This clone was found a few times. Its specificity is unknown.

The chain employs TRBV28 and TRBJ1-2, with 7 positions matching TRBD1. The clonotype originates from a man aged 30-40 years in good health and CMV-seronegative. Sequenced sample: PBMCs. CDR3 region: CASSLAGGLGDGYTF. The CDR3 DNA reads TGTGCCAGCAGTTTAGCAGGGGGGTTGGGGGACGGCTACACCTTC.